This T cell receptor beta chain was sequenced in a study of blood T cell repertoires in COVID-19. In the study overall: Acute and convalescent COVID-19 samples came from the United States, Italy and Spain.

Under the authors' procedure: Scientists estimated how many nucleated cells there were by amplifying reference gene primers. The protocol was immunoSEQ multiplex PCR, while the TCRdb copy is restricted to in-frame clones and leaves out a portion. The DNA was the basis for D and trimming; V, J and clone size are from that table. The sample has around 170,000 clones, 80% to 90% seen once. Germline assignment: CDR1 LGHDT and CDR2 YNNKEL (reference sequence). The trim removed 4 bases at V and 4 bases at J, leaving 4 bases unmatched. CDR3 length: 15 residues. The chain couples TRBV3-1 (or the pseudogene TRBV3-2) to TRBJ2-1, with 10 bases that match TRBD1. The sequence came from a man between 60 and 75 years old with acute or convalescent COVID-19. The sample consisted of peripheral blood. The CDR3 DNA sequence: TGTGCCAGCAGCCCGGGGGGACAGGGGTACAATGAGCAGTTCTTC. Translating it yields CASSPGGQGYNEQFF.